The sequence of this T cell receptor beta chain was determined in a study of cytomegalovirus exposure and HLA in healthy donors. Donors consisted of healthy bone marrow donors. Primers for the PCR totalled 60 Vbeta and 13 Jbeta. Generated by immunoSEQ multiplex PCR, the TCRdb table keeps only in-frame clones and is missing some. The data hold 160,000 or so clones, with 60% to 80% observed a single time. Sample: PBMCs. This clonotype was sampled from a woman aged 25 to 45 in good health and CMV-seronegative.

CDR3 region: CASSVTHNSPLHF. For the CDR3, the DNA is TGTGCCAGCAGCGTTACTCATAATTCACCCCTCCACTTT. The chain recombines TRBV9 with TRBJ1-6; D is undetermined. Germline V gives CDR1 SGDLS, CDR2 YYNGEE. With 2 bases removed from V and 5 bases from J, the gap between germline ends came to 5 bases. This CDR3 has 13 amino acids. The complete variable domain, with remaining parts taken from reference TRBV9 and TRBJ1-6, reads DSGVTQTPKHLITATGQRVTLRCSPRSGDLSVYWYQQSLDQGLQFLIQYYNGEERAKGNILERFSAQQFPDLHSELNLSSLELGDSALYFCASSVTHNSPLHFGNGTRLTVT.